This is a list of T cell receptor beta chains from one sample in a study of response to subunit inactivated influenza vaccine. TCRdb re-called the RT-PCR reads through MiXCR, storing one row per CDR3 protein. The sample includes hundreds of thousands of distinct CDR3 sequences, about 15% of them seen just once. The material sequenced was PBMCs from blood, taken 14 to 15 days before vaccination. The receptors were gathered from a man in his fifties who received an inactivated influenza vaccine. CDR3s include the opening cysteine and the closing phenylalanine or tryptophan. Each record gives: J gene, V gene, clone size, D gene, CDR3 DNA, CDR3 protein. D genes are given only for firm matches. Rows give clone size only sometimes, using once, few, many, or a class for an expanded clone.

TRBJ1-4 TRBV7-2 many - TGTGCCAGCAGCGAACGTCCTGGTCCGACTAATGAAAAACTGTTTTTT CASSERPGPTNEKLFF
TRBJ2-5 TRBV4-2 - - TGTGCCAGCAGCCGAGCCACGGACTTCCCAGAGACCCAGTACTTC CASSRATDFPETQYF
TRBJ2-7 TRBV5-1 - TRBD1 TGCGCCAGCAGCGGGGGGGACAGGGAGGGAACCTACGAGCAGTACTTC CASSGGDREGTYEQYF
TRBJ1-5 TRBV20-1 few - TGCAGTGCTAGAGATGGGTCAGGGCGAGACGGGACCCAGCATTTT CSARDGSGRDGTQHF
TRBJ1-6 TRBV2 few TRBD1 TGTGCCAGCAGTCTCGTACAGGGGAGGAATTCACCCCTCCACTTT CASSLVQGRNSPLHF
TRBJ2-3 TRBV7-9 - TRBD2 TGTGCCAGCCGGGCGGGGGGAAGCACAGATACGCAGTATTTT CASRAGGSTDTQYF
TRBJ1-2 TRBV11-2 few - TGTGCCAGCAGCAAAGGGCAGGAAGGGGGTGGCTACACCTTC CASSKGQEGGGYTF
TRBJ2-7 TRBV9 - - TGTGCCAGCAGCGTTAATCCCCTGGAAGGGGGGACCTACGAGCAGTACTTC CASSVNPLEGGTYEQYF
TRBJ1-5 TRBV19 few - TGTGCCAGTAGTATTACCCAGGGGCCCCAGCATTTT CASSITQGPQHF
TRBJ2-7 TRBV20-1 - - TGCAGTGCTACATCCACCTTAGGCGGCTACGAGCAGTACTTC CSATSTLGGYEQYF
TRBJ1-1 TRBV18 - - TGTGCCAGCTCACCCCCGAGGCTGACACGTATGAACACTGAAGCTTTCTTT CASSPPRLTRMNTEAFF
TRBJ1-3 TRBV24-1 few - TGTGCCACCAGTGACACCGGGAACACCATATATTTT CATSDTGNTIYF
TRBJ1-1 TRBV12-3/TRBV12-4 - - TGTGCCAGCAGTTACAGGAGGCTAGACACTGAAGCTTTCTTT CASSYRRLDTEAFF
TRBJ2-5 TRBV25-1 - - TGTGCCAGCAGTTACTCGGCAGGGGAGACCCAGTACTTC CASSYSAGETQYF
TRBJ2-7 TRBV5-1 - TRBD1 TGCGCCAGCAGCTGGACAGGGGAAGTGGACGAGCAGTACTTC CASSWTGEVDEQYF
TRBJ2-5 TRBV7-9 - - TGTGCCAGCAGCACCCATCTGGAAGACCAAGAGACCCAGTACTTC CASSTHLEDQETQYF
TRBJ1-6 TRBV28 few - TGTGCCAGCAGATTATCGGGGGCAGGCGCCCTCTATAATTCACCCCTCCACTTT CASRLSGAGALYNSPLHF
TRBJ2-1 TRBV20-1 - TRBD2 TGCAGTGCTAGCGGGGGGGTCAATGAGCAGTTCTTC CSASGGVNEQFF
TRBJ1-2 TRBV5-1 few - TGCGCCAGCAGCTTGGATCCGGGGAGAGCTAACTATGGCTACACCTTC CASSLDPGRANYGYTF
TRBJ2-7 TRBV4-3 few - TGCGCCAGCAGCCAAGAGGGTGGCAACGAGCAGTACTTC CASSQEGGNEQYF
TRBJ2-3 TRBV25-1 many - TGTGCCAGCAGTGCCCCAGATACGCAGTATTTT CASSAPDTQYF
TRBJ2-1 TRBV15 many - TGTGCCACCAGCAGATCTCGCGAAGGGGTAACCTACAATGAGCAGTTCTTC CATSRSREGVTYNEQFF
TRBJ2-5 TRBV20-1 - TRBD2 TGCAGTGCTAGTGGACTAGCGGTACAAGAGACCCAGTACTTC CSASGLAVQETQYF
TRBJ1-2 TRBV7-9 many - TGTGCCAGCAGCTTAGGGGACGTTAACTATGGCTACACCTTC CASSLGDVNYGYTF
TRBJ1-1 TRBV6-1 - - TGTGCCAGCAGTGAAATCTCCGGGCACCGGGGGACTGAAGCTTTCTTT CASSEISGHRGTEAFF
TRBJ2-3 TRBV5-4 - - TGTGCCAGCTCCCCGGTGGGGGCCCCTCCAGATACGCAGTATTTT CASSPVGAPPDTQYF
TRBJ2-7 TRBV5-1 - - TGCGCCAGCCAGGGGGGGGGAACCTACGAGCAGTACTTC CASQGGGTYEQYF
TRBJ2-5 TRBV28 - - TGTGCCAGCAGTTTAGGTCCAGGGCGGCGGGAGACCCAGTACTTC CASSLGPGRRETQYF
TRBJ2-1 TRBV6-2/TRBV6-3 - - TGTGCCAGCAGTTACTCGAGTCAGGTCTACAATGAGCAGTTCTTC CASSYSSQVYNEQFF
TRBJ2-1 TRBV25-1 - TRBD1 TGTGCCAGCAGTGAATGGGGACAGAACAATGAGCAGTTCTTC CASSEWGQNNEQFF
TRBJ1-1 TRBV18 - - TGTGCCAGCTCACCACCAGGGATAGGGAACACTGAAGCTTTCTTT CASSPPGIGNTEAFF
TRBJ2-5 TRBV28 few TRBD1 TGTGCCAGCAGTTTGACGACAGGGAATATCCGAGAGACCCAGTACTTC CASSLTTGNIRETQYF
TRBJ2-2 TRBV7-2 few TRBD2 TGTGCCAGCAGCCGTAGCGGGAGGAACACCGGGGAGCTGTTTTTT CASSRSGRNTGELFF
TRBJ2-1 TRBV7-2 - - TGTGCCAGCAGCAAAGGGACTCAGGGATCCGATGAGCAGTTCTTC CASSKGTQGSDEQFF
TRBJ2-3 TRBV7-8 - - TGTGCCAGCAAAAAGGGACTCCTGCAAGATACGCAGTATTTT CASKKGLLQDTQYF
TRBJ2-7 TRBV3-1 - TRBD1 TGTGCCAGCAGTAACAGGGGACCCGAGCAGTACTTC CASSNRGPEQYF
TRBJ2-1 TRBV5-1 many TRBD1 TGCGCCAGCGGAAAGGGACAGGGGGTCGGCAATGAGCAGTTCTTC CASGKGQGVGNEQFF
TRBJ2-1 TRBV20-1 - - TGCAGTGCTAGAGACAGGAACAATGAGCAGTTCTTC CSARDRNNEQFF
TRBJ2-2 TRBV12-3/TRBV12-4 few - TGTGCCAGCACTCTGGCAGGGGTCACCGGGGAGCTGTTTTTT CASTLAGVTGELFF
TRBJ2-3 TRBV12-3/TRBV12-4 many - TGTGCCAGCAGCCCCTCCCAAGTTACGCAGTATTTT CASSPSQVTQYF
TRBJ2-7 TRBV7-9 once TRBD1 TGTGCCAGCAGCTTCGACAGGGGGCTCGAGCAGTACTTC CASSFDRGLEQYF
TRBJ2-7 TRBV12-3/TRBV12-4 many - TGTGCCAGCAGTTTAGAACTAGTAGATGACGAGCAGTACTTC CASSLELVDDEQYF
TRBJ2-7 TRBV27 few TRBD1 TGTGCCAGCAGTTTAAAACAGGGGGCAAGCTCCTACGAGCAGTACTTC CASSLKQGASSYEQYF
TRBJ2-2 TRBV6-1 many - TGTGCCAGCAGTCGGGCCCTGAACACCGGGGAGCTGTTTTTT CASSRALNTGELFF
TRBJ2-3 TRBV20-1 - - TGCAGTGCGCGGAAAGGGGCTTCCCCCGCAGATACGCAGTATTTT CSARKGASPADTQYF
TRBJ2-3 TRBV20-1 few - TGCAGAGCTAGGAGAGGAAGTACAGATACGCAGTATTTT CRARRGSTDTQYF
TRBJ2-5 TRBV4-1 few - TGCGCCAGCAGCCAAGTGGGACGAGCCAGGGAAGAGACCCAGTACTTC CASSQVGRAREETQYF
TRBJ1-2 TRBV5-1 many - TGCGCCAGCAGCTTGGCCCAGGGTTCTGGCTACACCTTC CASSLAQGSGYTF
TRBJ2-5 TRBV2 - - TGTGCCAGCAGTGAAAAGAGGGCGAGCCAAGAGACCCAGTACTTC CASSEKRASQETQYF
TRBJ2-5 TRBV12-3/TRBV12-4 few - TGTGCCAGCAGTTTTTCGGGGGGCGCGAAGACCCAGTACTTC CASSFSGGAKTQYF
TRBJ2-5 TRBV4-3 - TRBD2 TGCGCCAGCAGCCAACTAGCGGGGATCCAAGAGACCCAGTACTTC CASSQLAGIQETQYF
TRBJ1-2 TRBV7-7 - TRBD1 TGTGCTAGCAGCTACCGACAGGGCCACTATGGCTACACCTTC CASSYRQGHYGYTF
TRBJ1-5 TRBV20-1 - TRBD1 TGCAGTGCGGGACAGACTAGCAATCAGCCCCAGCATTTT CSAGQTSNQPQHF